These T cell receptor beta chains were read from a single sample in a study of CD8 T cells in Susac syndrome. TCRdb re-called the immunoSEQ multiplex PCR reads with MiXCR, one entry per CDR3 protein. This sample has around 180,000 distinct CDR3 sequences, with about 95% found just once. The sample consisted of CD8+ T cells from PBMCs. These receptors originate from a human donor with multiple sclerosis. Each CDR3 is given with its conserved first and last residue. The D gene is left open where the match is weak. For some rows the clone size is stated as once, few or many, or as a class when expanded; others skip it.

V gene	D gene	clone size	J gene	CDR3 protein	CDR3 DNA
TRBV5-1	-	few	TRBJ2-7	CASSLGSPYEQYF	TGTGCCAGCAGTTTGGGCAGCCCCTACGAGCAGTACTTC
TRBV5-1	TRBD2	-	TRBJ2-3	CASSLEASGRADTQYF	TGCGCCAGCAGCTTGGAGGCTAGCGGGAGGGCAGATACGCAGTATTTT
TRBV20-1	TRBD2	-	TRBJ2-1	CSAKAGDRLNNEQFF	TGCAGTGCTAAGGCGGGGGACCGTCTGAACAATGAGCAGTTCTTC
TRBV4-2	TRBD2	-	TRBJ2-5	CASSARTSGGARETQYF	TGTGCCAGCAGCGCACGGACTAGCGGGGGGGCCAGGGAGACCCAGTACTTC
TRBV7-9	TRBD2	-	TRBJ2-1	CASRKLEGLAGEEQFF	TGTGCCAGCAGAAAGCTAGAGGGACTAGCGGGAGAGGAGCAGTTCTTC
TRBV29-1	TRBD1	-	TRBJ2-5	CSARRGHVQETQYF	TGCAGCGCACGCAGGGGGCACGTCCAAGAGACCCAGTACTTC
TRBV29-1	-	-	TRBJ2-6	CSVAVSGANVLTF	TGCAGCGTTGCGGTCTCTGGGGCCAACGTCCTGACTTTC
TRBV4-1	TRBD1	-	TRBJ1-2	CASSQVDRGLGYGYTF	TGCGCCAGCAGCCAAGTCGACAGGGGTTTGGGCTATGGCTACACCTTC
TRBV9	-	few	TRBJ2-3	CASSPTPDTQYF	TGTGCCAGCAGCCCAACTCCAGATACGCAGTATTTT
TRBV5-6	-	-	TRBJ2-7	CASSFASSYEQYF	TGTGCCAGCAGTTTTGCTTCGTCCTACGAGCAGTACTTC
TRBV4-1	TRBD2	-	TRBJ2-1	CASSQAPRWVAGAGEQFF	TGCGCCAGCAGCCAAGCCCCCCGCTGGGTAGCGGGAGCTGGTGAGCAGTTCTTC
TRBV12-3/TRBV12-4	-	once	TRBJ2-7	CASRDPWSEQYF	TGTGCCAGCAGGGATCCCTGGAGCGAGCAGTACTTC
TRBV3-1	-	-	TRBJ2-1	CASRLRADPYNEQFF	TGTGCCAGCAGGCTAAGGGCGGATCCCTACAATGAGCAGTTCTTC
TRBV28	TRBD2	few	TRBJ2-1	CASSLLAGVSDEQFF	TGTGCCAGCAGTTTATTAGCGGGAGTGAGTGATGAGCAGTTCTTC
TRBV9	-	-	TRBJ2-7	CASSVAGGPREQYF	TGTGCCAGCAGCGTAGCCGGGGGGCCGAGGGAGCAGTACTTC
TRBV3-1	TRBD2	-	TRBJ2-3	CASSQDLAGVLDTQYF	TGTGCCAGCAGCCAAGACTTAGCGGGGGTCCTAGATACGCAGTATTTT
TRBV3-1	-	-	TRBJ1-1	CASSQKPLTVNTEAFF	TGTGCCAGCAGCCAAAAACCGCTGACTGTGAACACTGAAGCTTTCTTT
TRBV20-1	-	-	TRBJ1-1	CSARGGLNTEAFF	TGCAGCGCTCGGGGCGGGCTGAACACTGAAGCTTTCTTT
TRBV5-1	TRBD1	-	TRBJ2-7	CASSQWTGLGEQYF	TGCGCCAGCAGCCAATGGACAGGGTTGGGAGAGCAGTACTTC
TRBV28	TRBD1	-	TRBJ1-5	CASSLGQANQPQHF	TGTGCCAGCAGTTTAGGACAGGCGAATCAGCCCCAGCATTTT
TRBV12-3/TRBV12-4	-	-	TRBJ2-3	CASSLQVSTDTQYF	TGTGCCAGCAGCCTACAGGTTAGCACAGATACGCAGTATTTT
TRBV6-1	-	once	TRBJ2-7	CASSDPILRGYEQYF	TGTGCCAGCAGTGACCCAATCTTAAGGGGTTACGAGCAGTACTTC
TRBV5-5	TRBD2	few	TRBJ2-1	CASSLRSGVYNEQFF	TGTGCCAGCAGCTTACGTAGCGGGGTGTACAATGAGCAGTTCTTC
TRBV5-5	-	once	TRBJ2-1	CASSYSEQFF	TGTGCCAGCTCGTATAGCGAGCAGTTCTTC
TRBV12-3/TRBV12-4	-	-	TRBJ1-2	CASSLVTDYGYTF	TGTGCCAGCAGTTTGGTTACTGACTATGGCTACACCTTC
TRBV20-1	TRBD1	-	TRBJ2-5	CSARPYRQGIFQETQYF	TGCAGTGCTAGACCATATCGACAGGGAATATTCCAAGAGACCCAGTACTTC
TRBV10-1	TRBD1	-	TRBJ1-5	CASVRQGGNQPQHF	TGCGCCAGCGTACGACAGGGTGGCAATCAGCCCCAGCATTTT
TRBV7-3	-	-	TRBJ2-1	CASSLPGGEQFF	TGTGCCAGCAGCTTACCTGGGGGAGAGCAGTTCTTC
TRBV29-1	TRBD1	once	TRBJ1-1	CSVEGRDRLAMNTEAFF	TGCAGCGTTGAAGGGAGGGACAGATTGGCCATGAACACTGAAGCTTTCTTT
TRBV29-1	TRBD2	-	TRBJ2-5	CSVSMRGDETQYF	TGCAGCGTTTCCATGCGGGGGGATGAGACCCAGTACTTC
TRBV20-1	-	once	TRBJ2-1	CSARDTYSYNEQFF	TGCAGTGCTAGAGACACCTACTCCTACAATGAGCAGTTCTTC
TRBV19	TRBD2	-	TRBJ2-6	CATGLAGESGANVLTF	TGTGCCACAGGACTAGCGGGAGAATCTGGGGCCAACGTCCTGACTTTC
TRBV29-1	-	-	TRBJ2-1	CSVVGAEYNEQFF	TGCAGCGTTGTTGGTGCGGAATACAATGAGCAGTTCTTC
TRBV24-1	-	-	TRBJ2-1	CATASSSYNEQFF	TGTGCCACCGCCTCGAGCTCCTACAATGAGCAGTTCTTC
TRBV13	-	-	TRBJ2-5	CASSSRELRETQYF	TGTGCCAGCAGCAGCCGGGAGTTACGAGAGACCCAGTACTTC
TRBV24-1	-	-	TRBJ2-1	CATSDSGEQFF	TGTGCCACCAGTGATTCTGGTGAGCAGTTCTTC
TRBV30	-	-	TRBJ1-2	CAWSRGPAPSNYGYTF	TGTGCCTGGAGTCGGGGGCCTGCACCTTCTAACTATGGCTACACCTTC
TRBV29-1	TRBD2	-	TRBJ2-1	CSVEPTSGRVNEQFF	TGCAGCGTTGAACCTACTAGCGGGAGGGTGAATGAGCAGTTCTTC
TRBV9	TRBD1	-	TRBJ2-3	CASSVESRDSYTDTQYF	TGTGCCAGCAGCGTTGAATCCCGGGACAGCTACACAGATACGCAGTATTTT
TRBV19	-	-	TRBJ1-5	CASRSDSNQPQHF	TGTGCCAGTAGGAGTGATAGCAATCAGCCCCAGCATTTT
TRBV15	-	once	TRBJ2-5	CATSRAFPVNDGQYF	TGTGCCACCAGCAGAGCCTTCCCTGTGAATGATGGCCAGTACTTC
TRBV6-5	TRBD1	-	TRBJ2-2	CASSYSDRGNTGELFF	TGTGCCAGCAGTTACTCCGACAGGGGAAACACCGGGGAGCTGTTTTTT